This TCR beta chain comes out of a study of shared clonotypes between healthy human individuals. The length of the CDR3 is 16 residues. CDR1 is MNHNS, CDR2 SASEGT, per germline. The germline V and J ends were trimmed by 3 bases and 2 bases, with 17 bases remaining between them. This clone was detected only once. Data came from immunoSEQ multiplex PCR; TCRdb stores just in-frame clones and leaves some out. The repertoire holds 2 million to 2.5 million clones, roughly 94% seen once, with approximately 0.13% in the top ten. The chain combines TRBV6-1 with TRBJ2-7; no clear D gene. The receptor's source is a man between 18 and 35 years old in good health. Sequencing was performed on naive CD4+ T cells sorted from blood. The subset here: CD45RA+ positively selected. The CDR3 DNA follows: TGTGCCAGCAGTGACAAACTTACCGTCGGACCCTACGAGCAGTACTTC. Its translation is CASSDKLTVGPYEQYF.